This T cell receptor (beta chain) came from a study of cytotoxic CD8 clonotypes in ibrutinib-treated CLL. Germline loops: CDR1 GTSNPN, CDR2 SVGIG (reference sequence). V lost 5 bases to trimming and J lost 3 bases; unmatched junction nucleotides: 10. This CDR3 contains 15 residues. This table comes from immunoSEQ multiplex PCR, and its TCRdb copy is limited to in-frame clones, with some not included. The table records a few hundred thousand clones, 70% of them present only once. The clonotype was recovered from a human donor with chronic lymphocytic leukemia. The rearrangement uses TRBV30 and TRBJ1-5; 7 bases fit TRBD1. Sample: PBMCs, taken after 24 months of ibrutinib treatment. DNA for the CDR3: TGTGCCTGGGCCCTGGGACAGCCGCACAATCAGCCCCAGCATTTT. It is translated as CAWALGQPHNQPQHF. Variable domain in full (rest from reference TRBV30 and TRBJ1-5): SQTIHQWPATLVQPVGSPLSLECTVEGTSNPNLYWYRQAAGRGLQLLFYSVGIGQISSEVPQNLSASRPQDRQFILSSKKLLLSDSGFYLCAWALGQPHNQPQHFGDGTRLSIL.